Below, 19 T cell receptor beta chains from the same sample are listed, as sequenced in a study of cytomegalovirus exposure and HLA in healthy donors. Profiled with immunoSEQ multiplex PCR; TCRdb holds only in-frame clones, not every one. This sample has 80,000 to 100,000 clones, with about 83% found just once. Material for sequencing was PBMCs. These receptors were taken from a woman aged 25-40 years in good health and CMV-seronegative.

CDR3 in amino acids: CASSFGAEETQYF. In DNA form, the CDR3 reads TGCGCCAGCAGCTTTGGGGCCGAGGAGACCCAGTACTTC. The chain has TRBV5-1 and TRBJ2-5; D is perhaps TRBD1 (5 bases). The V gene's germline CDR1 is SGHRS and CDR2 YFSETQ. The CDR3 loop spans 13 amino acids. The ends were cut back, 2 bases at V and 5 bases at J, with 10 bases in the middle.

The chain links TRBV18 to TRBJ1-5; a weak D match, TRBD1 (5 bases). V dropped 6 bases and J dropped 11 bases, with 17 bases sitting between them. CDR1 KGHSH and CDR2 LQKENI come from the germline V gene. CDR3 length: 13 residues. The DNA of the CDR3 is TGTGCCAGCTCTAACGACGGGACGGGGGCCCAGCATTTT. Amino acid sequence: CASSNDGTGAQHF.

This chain connects TRBV27 to TRBJ2-1, with D possibly TRBD2 on 6 matching bases. Per the germline V gene, CDR1 is MNHEY and CDR2 is SMNVEV (reference sequence). V lost 3 bases, J lost 14 bases, and 17 bases lay in between. This CDR3 region has 13 residues. The CDR3 loop is CASSLTSVAVEFF. The CDR3 nucleotides are TGTGCCAGCAGTTTGACTAGTGTCGCAGTAGAGTTCTTC.

The CDR3 DNA reads as TGCGCCAGCAGCTTGTTCGGGGATGGAGAGACCCAGTACTTC. Translating gives CASSLFGDGETQYF. The rearrangement links TRBV5-1 to TRBJ2-5; the D gene is possibly TRBD2 (5 bases). V was pared by 1 base and J by 4 bases, with 11 bases between. The CDR3 is made up of 14 amino acids. The V gene's germline CDR1 is SGHRS and CDR2 YFSETQ.

This clone is a singleton in its sample. The chain uses TRBV25-1 and TRBJ2-3; TRBD2 matches at 7 bases. The V gene end was trimmed by 7 bases and the J gene end by 0 bases; junction bases not matched to a gene: 10. Germline CDR1 MGHDK, CDR2 SYGVNS. The CDR3 extends over 16 amino acids. The DNA of the CDR3 is TGTGCCAGCATCCCCAGCGGGACCGCTAGCACAGATACGCAGTATTTT. Translating gives CASIPSGTASTDTQYF.

This clone was seen a few times. The V gene is TRBV7-2, the J gene TRBJ1-5; TRBD1 is a possible D gene (6 bases). V lost 5 bases and J 2 bases, leaving 10 bases between the germline ends. Germline V gives CDR1 SGHTA, CDR2 FQGNSA. The CDR3 consists of 14 residues. In nucleotides, the CDR3 is TGTGCCAGCAGCCCCGCAGGGGGCAATCAGCCCCAGCATTTT. As protein: CASSPAGGNQPQHF.

This clone was seen just once. In DNA form, the CDR3 reads TGTGCCAGCGGTTTTTACGGCTCTGGGGCCAACGTCCTGACTTTC. Protein product: CASGFYGSGANVLTF. This chain links TRBV6-5 with TRBJ2-6; no clear D. The ends were cut back, 8 bases at V and 0 bases at J, with 11 bases in the middle. Germline V gene sequence: CDR1 MNHEY, CDR2 SVGAGI. This CDR3 region has 15 residues.

This chain links TRBV6-6 with TRBJ2-1; perhaps TRBD2 as D (6 bases). Trimming cost V 0 bases and J 7 bases, with 10 bases left between them. The CDR3 has 14 amino acids. The germline V gene has CDR1 MNHNY and CDR2 SVGAGI (reference sequence). The CDR3 loop is CASSYSRGGNEQFF. For the CDR3, the DNA is TGTGCCAGCAGTTACTCGAGAGGAGGGAATGAGCAGTTCTTC.

The rearrangement joins TRBV27 to TRBJ2-1, with 9 bases identical to TRBD2. CDR3 length equals 15 residues. Germline trimming cut 6 bases from V and 4 bases from J; bases unmatched to any gene: 7. Per germline, CDR1 MNHEY and CDR2 SMNVEV (reference sequence). The CDR3, as DNA: TGTGCCAGCAGATCTGGACTAGCGAATTACAATGAGCAGTTCTTC. It codes for CASRSGLANYNEQFF.

This rearrangement joins TRBV5-1 to TRBJ1-1; D unclear. CDR1 is SGHRS, CDR2 YFSETQ, per germline. V lost 3 bases and J 1 base, leaving 7 bases between the germline ends. The CDR3 length is 13 residues. The CDR3 protein is CASSSLGNTEAFF. CDR3 DNA: TGCGCCAGCAGCTCTCTAGGGAACACTGAAGCTTTCTTT.

The chain carries TRBV19 and TRBJ1-5; no definite D call. The V gene's germline CDR1 is LNHDA and CDR2 SQIVND (reference sequence). Deletions cut 7 bases from V and 5 bases from J, with 12 bases between. The CDR3 sequence is 13 residues long. The CDR3 DNA reads as TGTGCCAGTAACACCCCCCCCGATCAGCCCCAGCATTTT. Protein: CASNTPPDQPQHF.

The chain uses TRBV11-1 and TRBJ2-1, with D uncertain. Germline V CDR1 and CDR2: SGHAT, FQDESV (reference sequence). The CDR3 contains 12 residues. V was cut by 5 bases and J by 5 bases, with 7 bases left in between. The CDR3 nucleotides are TGTGCCAGCAGCCCCCGGGACAATGAGCAGTTCTTC. The encoded protein is CASSPRDNEQFF.

This chain connects TRBV5-4 to TRBJ1-2; maybe TRBD1 (6 bases). CDR1 SGHNT and CDR2 YYREEE come from the germline V gene (reference sequence). V was cut by 1 base and J by 5 bases, with 9 bases left in between. This CDR3 comprises 13 residues. The CDR3 is CASSLTGTYGYTF. The CDR3 nucleotides are TGTGCCAGCAGCTTGACAGGGACGTATGGCTACACCTTC.

The chain links TRBV7-6 to TRBJ2-7, with 10 bases lining up with TRBD2. Trimming at V came to 1 base and at J to 4 bases, leaving 7 bases not matched to a gene. Germline V gives CDR1 SGHVS, CDR2 FNYEAQ. The CDR3 consists of 16 residues. The CDR3 is CASSLGLAGESYEQYF. DNA for the CDR3: TGTGCCAGCAGCTTAGGCCTAGCGGGGGAATCTTACGAGCAGTACTTC. The whole variable domain, filled in from reference TRBV7-6 and TRBJ2-7, reads GAGVSQSPRYKVTKRGQDVALRCDPISGHVSLYWYRQALGQGPEFLTYFNYEAQQDKSGLPNDRFSAERPEGSISTLTIQRTEQRDSAMYRCASSLGLAGESYEQYFGPGTRLTVT.

This clone was counted a single time. The chain is built from TRBV7-9 and TRBJ2-7; TRBD1 agrees at 8 bases. CDR1 and CDR2 from the germline V gene are SEHNR and FQNEAQ (reference sequence). After removal of 1 base from V and 6 bases from J, the junction contained 5 bases not matched to a gene. This CDR3 comprises 14 residues. The CDR3, as DNA: TGTGCCAGCAGCTTAGTGCAGGGGGCTTCCGAGCAGTACTTC. It translates to CASSLVQGASEQYF. Filled out from reference TRBV7-9 and TRBJ2-7, the complete variable domain reads DTGVSQNPRHKITKRGQNVTFRCDPISEHNRLYWYRQTLGQGPEFLTYFQNEAQLEKSRLLSDRFSAERPKGSFSTLEIQRTEQGDSAMYLCASSLVQGASEQYFGPGTRLTVT.

This clone has only a few counts. One end of the junction is discordant with germline, which a read error may explain. The rearrangement uses TRBV28 and TRBJ1-1; no firm D call. CDR3 size: 13 residues. Per germline, CDR1 MDHEN and CDR2 SYDVKM. CDR3 residues: CASSLSGYTEAFF. The CDR3 region has the DNA TGTGCCAGCAGCTTATCTGGCTACACTGAAGCTTTCTTT. Supplemented by reference TRBV28 and TRBJ1-1, the full variable domain reads DVKVTQSSRYLVKRTGEKVFLECVQDMDHENMFWYRQDPGLGLRLIYFSYDVKMKEKGDIPEGYSVSREKKERFSLILESASTNQTSMYLCASSLSGYTEAFFGQGTRLTVV.

This clone was counted a few times. V is TRBV6-5 and J is TRBJ1-2; D gene unclear. In germline, CDR1 is MNHEY, CDR2 SVGAGI. V lost 4 bases and J lost 1, with 10 bases in between. The CDR3 is made up of 14 amino acids. In nucleotides, the CDR3 is TGTGCCAGCAGTTCCGGGATCGTTAACTATGGCTACACCTTC. Translating gives CASSSGIVNYGYTF.

The chain uses TRBV10-3 and TRBJ2-1; TRBD2 agrees at 7 bases. The V gene's germline CDR1 is ENHRY and CDR2 SYGVKD. J was trimmed by 6 bases and V by 2 bases; bases with no gene match: 1. The CDR3 is 13 amino acids. The CDR3 reads CAISETSANEQFF. The DNA for the CDR3 is TGTGCCATCAGTGAGACTAGCGCCAATGAGCAGTTCTTC.

This clone has more than one count but fewer than ten. The V gene is TRBV2, the J gene TRBJ1-2; 8 bases line up with TRBD1. J lost 14 bases, V lost 8 bases, and 19 bases had no gene match. The CDR3 extends over 14 amino acids. CDR1 and CDR2 (germline): SNHLY, FYNNEI. The CDR3 sequence is CASRIQGTGAPGTF. CDR3 DNA: TGTGCCAGCCGTATCCAAGGGACAGGAGCCCCTGGGACCTTC. Looking up the rest from reference TRBV2 and TRBJ1-2 gives the full variable domain: EPEVTQTPSHQVTQMGQEVILRCVPISNHLYFYWYRQILGQKVEFLVSFYNNEISEKSEIFDDQFSVERPDGSNFTLKIRSTKLEDSAMYFCASRIQGTGAPGTFGSGTRLTVV.